The 13 T cell receptor beta chains below come from one sample, sequenced in a study of blood T cell repertoires in COVID-19. The data were produced by immunoSEQ multiplex PCR, yet TCRdb's version contains in-frame clones alone and is incomplete. This sample has about 150,000 clones, with about 86% found just once. Sequencing input: PBMCs or T cells enriched from blood (not recorded which). Receptor source: a man aged 50 to 60 who had recovered from COVID-19.

This rearrangement joins TRBV7-9 to TRBJ1-1; the D gene is possibly TRBD1 (5 bases). Trimming left V 0 bases short and J 6 bases short, with 8 bases between. Germline V lookup: CDR1 SEHNR, CDR2 FQNEAQ (reference sequence). The CDR3 loop spans 13 amino acids. For the CDR3, the DNA is TGTGCCAGCAGCTTAGCTGGAGGGGCTGAAGCTTTCTTT. It encodes CASSLAGGAEAFF.

The CDR3 coding sequence is TGTGCCAGCAACAACGAGGGCGGGGGCTACGAGCAGTACTTC. Protein product: CASNNEGGGYEQYF. This chain joins TRBV25-1 and TRBJ2-7; 7 bases map to TRBD2. The ends lost 7 bases at V and 3 bases at J; junction bases unmatched: 9. Germline CDR1 MGHDK, CDR2 SYGVNS. CDR3 length: 14 residues.

The rearrangement joins TRBV7-2 to TRBJ2-7, with 9 positions matching TRBD2. With V trimmed by 5 bases and J by 4 bases, 12 bases remained unmatched. Germline lookup yields CDR1 SGHTA and CDR2 FQGNSA. This CDR3 comprises 16 residues. CDR3 in DNA: TGTGCCAGCAGCGCGCGACAGGGCGCGGGGGGGTACGAGCAGTACTTC. Translation gives CASSARQGAGGYEQYF.

The CDR3 region is CASSPQDGTYEQYF. Written as DNA, the CDR3 is TGCGCCAGCAGCCCACAGGACGGAACCTACGAGCAGTACTTC. This chain links TRBV5-1 with TRBJ2-7, with D possibly matching TRBD1 (5 bases). The CDR3 contains 14 residues. From germline, CDR1 is SGHRS and CDR2 YFSETQ. V dropped 4 bases and J dropped 2 bases, with 13 bases sitting between them.

CDR3 nucleotide sequence: TGTGCCAGCAGCCCACAGGATTCACCCCTCCACTTT. Protein: CASSPQDSPLHF. The chain recombines TRBV7-9 with TRBJ1-6; TRBD1 is a possible D gene (5 bases). Germline V gene lookup returns CDR1 SEHNR and CDR2 FQNEAQ (reference sequence). The CDR3 contains 12 residues. Trimming took off 5 bases at V and 8 bases at J, with 7 bases between the two ends.

This chain connects TRBV2 to TRBJ1-1; D might be TRBD1 (6 bases). This CDR3 is 14 amino acids long. Trimming removed 6 bases at V and 0 bases at J, with 11 bases between. Germline V gives CDR1 SNHLY, CDR2 FYNNEI. The CDR3 DNA reads as TGTGCCAGCAGAGCGGGACAAATGAACACTGAAGCTTTCTTT. It encodes CASRAGQMNTEAFF. Full variable domain (outside the CDR3, taken from reference TRBV2 and TRBJ1-1): EPEVTQTPSHQVTQMGQEVILRCVPISNHLYFYWYRQILGQKVEFLVSFYNNEISEKSEIFDDQFSVERPDGSNFTLKIRSTKLEDSAMYFCASRAGQMNTEAFFGQGTRLTVV.

The V and J genes are TRBV7-9 and TRBJ1-1; TRBD1 matches at 8 bases. Germline-derived CDR1 and CDR2 are SEHNR and FQNEAQ (reference sequence). CDR3 length equals 15 residues. V trimming: 1 base; J trimming: 1 base; junction bases outside the gene matches: 2. CDR3 protein: CASSLGGTGNTEAFF. Here the CDR3 DNA reads TGTGCCAGCAGCTTAGGTGGGACAGGGAACACTGAAGCTTTCTTT.

This chain connects TRBV6-4 to TRBJ2-3; 8 bases align to TRBD1. Germline V gives CDR1 MRHNA, CDR2 SNTAGT. After removal of 0 bases from V and 4 bases from J, the junction contained 3 bases not matched to a gene. The CDR3 is 15 residues long. DNA of the CDR3: TGTGCCAGCAGTGACTCAGGACAGGGATCAGATACGCAGTATTTT. It translates to CASSDSGQGSDTQYF.

The V gene is TRBV6-2 or TRBV6-3, the J gene TRBJ2-2; the D is unclear. With 5 bases removed from V and 10 bases from J, the gap between germline ends came to 8 bases. Germline V gene lookup returns CDR1 MNHEY and CDR2 SVGEGT. This CDR3 comprises 11 residues. CDR3 nucleotide sequence: TGTGCCAGCAGTCAGACACTGGAGCTGTTTTTT. Translating gives CASSQTLELFF.

About this clone: Other DNA sequences within the sample encode an identical CDR3. V usage is TRBV4-1 and J usage is TRBJ2-7, with a possible D match to TRBD2 (6 bases). The CDR3 totals 13 residues. Germline V gene lookup returns CDR1 MGHRA and CDR2 YSYEKL. Trimming stripped 0 bases from V and 4 bases from J, with 7 bases between. The CDR3 bases are TGCGCCAGCAGCCAAGAGGCGGGATACGAGCAGTACTTC. The encoded protein is CASSQEAGYEQYF.

The chain uses TRBV7-8 and TRBJ2-7, with 8 bases identical to TRBD2. The V and J ends lost 5 bases and 0 bases, in that order; junction bases with no gene match: 6. The germline gives CDR1 SGHVS, CDR2 FQNEAQ. The CDR3 extends over 15 amino acids. The CDR3 loop reads CASSKIAGSSYEQYF. The CDR3 DNA reads TGTGCCAGCAGCAAGATAGCGGGGAGCTCCTACGAGCAGTACTTC.

The chain combines TRBV7-6 with TRBJ1-6; possibly TRBD1 for D (6 bases). With 1 base removed from V and 6 bases from J, the gap between germline ends came to 13 bases. CDR3 length: 16 residues. CDR1 is SGHVS, CDR2 FNYEAQ, per germline. The CDR3 spells CASSLGTQGVNSPLHF. In nucleotides, the CDR3 is TGTGCCAGCAGCTTAGGGACACAGGGTGTTAATTCACCCCTCCACTTT.

This chain connects TRBV12-3 or TRBV12-4 to TRBJ1-2; D not certain. The CDR3 loop spans 13 amino acids. The V end was cut by 5 bases, the J end by 0 bases, with 7 bases between. This chain's CDR3 is CASSAAANYGYTF. The CDR3 region has the DNA TGTGCCAGCAGTGCCGCGGCTAACTATGGCTACACCTTC.